The sequence of this T cell receptor beta chain was determined in a study of T cells in Graves' hyperthyroidism and ophthalmopathy. Study findings and constraints: In blood, most of the thyroid clonotypes expanded above 0.001 were also present. Separation of ophthalmopathy from stable hyperthyroidism was achieved by a 13 V-J model. A median 6.5 months before onset, the model predicted ophthalmopathy.

At least ten counts were recorded for this clonotype. Its target is not known. This CDR3 has 16 residues. Trimming at V came to 4 bases and at J to 5 bases, leaving 6 bases not matched to a gene. Germline V gene lookup returns CDR1 SGHNT and CDR2 YENEEA. RNA transcripts yielded amplified TCR beta CDR3 regions. During a first-round RT-PCR of the TCR CDR3, the HTBI primer set was used. TCRdb re-derived calls from the multiplex PCR reads in MiXCR, one entry per CDR3 protein. Of about 480,000 distinct CDR3 sequences listed, 13% to 15% are singletons. The chain combines TRBV11-3 with TRBJ2-1; 12 nucleotides match TRBD2. This TCR derives from a young woman with Graves' hyperthyroidism. The specimen was blood. CDR3 in amino acids: CASSSRLAGEDNEQFF. CDR3 coding DNA: TGTGCCAGCAGCTCCCGACTAGCGGGAGAGGACAATGAGCAGTTCTTC. The full variable domain, with the rest looked up from reference TRBV11-3 and TRBJ2-1, is EAGVVQSPRYKIIEKKQPVAFWCNPISGHNTLYWYLQNLGQGPELLIRYENEEAVDDSQLPKDRFSAERLKGVDSTLKIQPAELGDSAVYLCASSSRLAGEDNEQFFGPGTRLTVL.